These T cell receptor beta chains were read from a single sample in a study of shared clonotypes between healthy human individuals. The protocol was immunoSEQ multiplex PCR, while the TCRdb copy is restricted to in-frame clones and leaves out a portion. The sample includes 2 million to 2.5 million clones, 85% to 95% of them seen just once. Material: naive CD4+ T cells from PBMCs. The receptors come from a man younger than 35 in good health. Some clones in this sample may be carry-over from other donors' samples. Both conserved end residues are part of each CDR3. D genes are given only for firm matches. The size entry is marked missing in some rows and otherwise reads once, few, many or a size class.

abundance,d_gene,len,j_gene,v_gene,CDR3aa,CDR3nt
-,TRBD2,14,TRBJ2-7,TRBV7-3,CASSLTSGSYEQYF,TGTGCCAGCAGCTTAACTAGCGGGAGCTACGAGCAGTACTTC
-,-,15,TRBJ2-7,TRBV29-1,CSVEDGGRTQYEQYF,TGCAGCGTTGAAGACGGCGGAAGGACGCAGTACGAGCAGTACTTC
-,-,15,TRBJ1-4,TRBV11-2,CASSLSGFANEKLFF,TGTGCCAGCAGCTTATCGGGGTTCGCTAATGAAAAACTGTTTTTT
-,-,14,TRBJ1-2,TRBV18,CASSLDGPNYGYTF,TGTGCCAGCTCACTGGACGGTCCTAACTATGGCTACACCTTC
-,TRBD2,13,TRBJ2-5,TRBV29-1,CSAGGLAKETQYF,TGCAGCGCCGGGGGACTAGCAAAAGAGACCCAGTACTTC
-,-,14,TRBJ2-5,TRBV4-2,CASSHQRGGETQYF,TGTGCCAGCAGCCACCAGAGAGGAGGGGAGACCCAGTACTTC
-,TRBD2,16,TRBJ2-3,TRBV7-9,CASSHGLAGGLDTQYF,TGTGCCAGCAGCCATGGACTAGCGGGGGGTCTTGATACGCAGTATTTT
-,TRBD2,16,TRBJ2-2,TRBV27,CASSPALAGGTGELFF,TGTGCCAGCAGTCCCGCTCTAGCGGGAGGAACCGGGGAGCTGTTTTTT
-,-,12,TRBJ1-5,TRBV9,CASSLPWGAQHF,TGTGCCAGCAGCCTACCTTGGGGGGCCCAGCATTTT
-,-,13,TRBJ2-2,TRBV9,CASSVYSTGELFF,TGTGCCAGCAGCGTATACAGCACCGGGGAGCTGTTTTTT
-,TRBD1,16,TRBJ2-3,TRBV5-6,CASSWMPGQGTDTQYF,TGTGCCAGCAGCTGGATGCCGGGACAGGGGACAGATACGCAGTATTTT
-,TRBD1,16,TRBJ1-5,TRBV18,CASSLGQGASLSPQHF,TGTGCCAGCTCACTGGGACAGGGGGCTTCCCTGTCGCCCCAGCATTTT
once,TRBD1,17,TRBJ1-1,TRBV4-1,CASSQEGNRGRGTEAFF,TGCGCCAGCAGCCAAGAAGGGAACAGGGGGAGAGGCACTGAAGCTTTCTTT
-,TRBD2,14,TRBJ2-5,TRBV29-1,CSVEGRLAGETQYF,TGCAGCGTTGAAGGTAGACTAGCGGGGGAGACCCAGTACTTC
-,-,18,TRBJ1-5,TRBV5-1,CASSLGPVGTNSNQPQHF,TGCGCCAGCAGCTTGGGGCCGGTGGGGACAAATAGCAATCAGCCCCAGCATTTT
-,TRBD1,17,TRBJ2-5,TRBV5-1,CASSFGTTTGGMETQYF,TGCGCCAGCAGCTTCGGAACCACGACAGGGGGTATGGAGACCCAGTACTTC
-,-,15,TRBJ1-3,TRBV5-1,CASSLGPKTGNTIYF,TGCGCCAGCAGCTTAGGACCGAAGACTGGAAACACCATATATTTT
-,-,14,TRBJ2-3,TRBV28,CASSLWGSADTQYF,TGTGCCAGCAGTTTATGGGGGAGCGCAGATACGCAGTATTTT
many,TRBD1,14,TRBJ1-5,TRBV2,CASSGTGGNQPQHF,TGTGCCAGCAGTGGGACAGGGGGCAATCAGCCCCAGCATTTT
-,TRBD1,13,TRBJ1-2,TRBV7-2,CASSLTPQGGYTF,TGTGCCAGCAGCTTAACCCCACAGGGGGGCTACACCTTC
-,-,14,TRBJ2-7,TRBV28,CASAPPAEVYEQYF,TGTGCCAGCGCCCCCCCCGCGGAAGTCTACGAGCAGTACTTC
-,TRBD2,16,TRBJ2-1,TRBV7-2,CASSQGLAGGINEQFF,TGTGCCAGCAGCCAGGGATTAGCGGGAGGGATAAATGAGCAGTTCTTC
-,TRBD2,16,TRBJ2-3,TRBV7-6,CASTYTSGRGTDTQYF,TGTGCCAGCACCTACACTAGCGGGAGGGGGACAGATACGCAGTATTTT
once,-,13,TRBJ2-5,TRBV5-4,CASSLESIETQYF,TGTGCCAGCAGCTTGGAGAGCATTGAGACCCAGTACTTC
once,-,14,TRBJ1-2,TRBV2,CASSQSTLNYGYTF,TGTGCCAGCAGTCAGTCGACGTTAAACTATGGCTACACCTTC
-,-,15,TRBJ1-2,TRBV5-6,CASSLASGDNYGYTF,TGTGCCAGCAGCTTGGCCTCTGGGGATAACTATGGCTACACCTTC
-,-,13,TRBJ1-2,TRBV6-1,CASSALILSGYTF,TGTGCCAGCAGTGCCCTTATTCTGAGTGGCTACACCTTC
once,TRBD1,16,TRBJ2-3,TRBV2,CASSEARRGLTDTQYF,TGTGCCAGCAGTGAAGCACGCAGGGGGCTTACAGATACGCAGTATTTT
-,-,11,TRBJ2-5,TRBV20-1,CSASSLETQYF,TGCAGTGCCTCTAGCTTAGAGACCCAGTACTTC
-,TRBD1,13,TRBJ1-2,TRBV28,CASRGTGRYGYTF,TGTGCCAGCAGGGGGACAGGCCGCTATGGCTACACCTTC
-,TRBD1,17,TRBJ2-6,TRBV11-2,CASSPGQGHSGANVLTF,TGTGCCAGCAGCCCCGGACAGGGCCACTCTGGGGCCAACGTCCTGACTTTC
-,-,15,TRBJ1-3,TRBV18,CASSPGAAAGNTIYF,TGTGCCAGCTCACCTGGGGCAGCAGCTGGAAACACCATATATTTT
-,-,13,TRBJ2-5,TRBV7-9,CASSLNGLATQYF,TGTGCCAGCAGCTTAAACGGGCTGGCGACCCAGTACTTC
-,-,14,TRBJ2-5,TRBV29-1,CSVGIRQGQETQYF,TGCAGCGTTGGCATTAGGCAGGGACAAGAGACCCAGTACTTC
-,TRBD2,15,TRBJ2-1,TRBV7-3,CASSPLAGGRGEQFF,TGTGCCAGCAGCCCTCTAGCGGGAGGACGCGGTGAGCAGTTCTTC
-,-,12,TRBJ2-5,TRBV29-1,CSSLRTQETQYF,TGCAGCTCACTTAGGACCCAAGAGACCCAGTACTTC
-,TRBD1,14,TRBJ1-2,TRBV15,CATSSQQGNGGYTF,TGTGCCACCAGCAGCCAACAGGGGAACGGTGGCTACACCTTC
once,TRBD2,18,TRBJ2-7,TRBV6-1,CASSDHSVVGTRLYEQYF,TGTGCCAGCAGTGATCATAGTGTAGTAGGGACTAGACTGTACGAGCAGTACTTC
-,-,13,TRBJ2-7,TRBV28,CASRRYPTYEQYF,TGTGCCAGCAGACGTTACCCCACCTACGAGCAGTACTTC
-,TRBD2,13,TRBJ2-1,TRBV7-8,CATLVSGVYEQFF,TGTGCCACGTTAGTTAGCGGGGTCTATGAGCAGTTCTTC
-,TRBD1,16,TRBJ1-4,TRBV28,CASSQGTAGLNEKLFF,TGTGCCAGCAGTCAAGGGACAGCCGGACTGAATGAAAAACTGTTTTTT
-,-,15,TRBJ1-3,TRBV21-1,CASSGRTGGRNTIYF,TGTGCCAGCAGCGGCCGGACAGGGGGAAGAAACACCATATATTTT
-,-,15,TRBJ2-3,TRBV6-6,CASSYQTTSTDTQYF,TGTGCCAGCAGTTACCAGACAACGAGCACAGATACGCAGTATTTT
once,TRBD2,18,TRBJ2-3,TRBV4-3,CASSQDGALAGGTDTQYF,TGCGCCAGCAGCCAAGATGGTGCCCTAGCGGGAGGGACAGATACGCAGTATTTT
-,-,15,TRBJ2-1,TRBV7-3,CASSPSFTSYNEQFF,TGTGCCAGCAGCCCCTCCTTCACCTCCTACAATGAGCAGTTCTTC
-,-,14,TRBJ1-1,TRBV5-1,CASSLESQNTEAFF,TGCGCCAGCAGCTTGGAGTCACAGAACACTGAAGCTTTCTTT
-,TRBD1,16,TRBJ2-3,TRBV27,CASSFLGDRGRDTQYF,TGTGCCAGCAGTTTTTTAGGGGACAGGGGTCGAGATACGCAGTATTTT
-,-,14,TRBJ2-3,TRBV18,CASSPQATTDTQYF,TGTGCCAGCTCACCACAGGCAACCACAGATACGCAGTATTTT
-,TRBD1,13,TRBJ2-3,TRBV6-6,CASSPRGTDTQYF,TGTGCCAGCAGTCCCAGGGGGACAGATACGCAGTATTTT
-,-,15,TRBJ2-3,TRBV6-6,CASSYPGQSTDTQYF,TGTGCCAGCAGTTACCCAGGACAGTCCACAGATACGCAGTATTTT
-,TRBD1,12,TRBJ1-2,TRBV5-4,CASSLGQGVYTF,TGTGCCAGCAGCCTGGGACAGGGTGTCTACACCTTC
-,TRBD2,13,TRBJ2-1,TRBV5-1,CASSLPSGNEQFF,TGCGCCAGCAGCTTACCTAGCGGCAATGAGCAGTTCTTC
-,-,12,TRBJ2-2,TRBV2,CASTRNTGELFF,TGTGCCAGCACGAGAAACACCGGGGAGCTGTTTTTT
-,-,13,TRBJ2-2,TRBV7-2,CASSSPQYGELFF,TGTGCCAGCAGCTCCCCCCAATATGGGGAGCTGTTTTTT
-,TRBD1,14,TRBJ1-5,TRBV7-3,CASSPGTESQPQHF,TGTGCCAGCAGCCCTGGGACAGAGAGTCAGCCCCAGCATTTT